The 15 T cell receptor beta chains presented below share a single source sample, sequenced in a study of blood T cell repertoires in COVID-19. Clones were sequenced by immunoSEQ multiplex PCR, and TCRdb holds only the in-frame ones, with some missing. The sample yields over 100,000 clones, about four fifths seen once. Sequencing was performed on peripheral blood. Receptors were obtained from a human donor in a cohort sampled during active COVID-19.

The DNA of the CDR3 is TGTGCCAGCAGCTTATCCGTGGGGAGGAACACTGAAGCTTTCTTT. This sequence encodes CASSLSVGRNTEAFF. This rearrangement joins TRBV7-8 to TRBJ1-1; D is uncertain. The CDR3 totals 15 residues. Germline V gene data show CDR1 as SGHVS and CDR2 as FQNEAQ. With 2 bases removed from V and 1 base from J, the gap between germline ends came to 11 bases.

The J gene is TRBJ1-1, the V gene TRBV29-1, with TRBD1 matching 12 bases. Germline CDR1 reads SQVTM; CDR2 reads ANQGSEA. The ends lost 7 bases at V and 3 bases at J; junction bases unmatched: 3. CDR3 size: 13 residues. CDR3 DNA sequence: TGCAGCGGGTGGGACAGGGGGCACACTGAAGCTTTCTTT. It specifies CSGWDRGHTEAFF.

The CDR3 DNA reads as TGTGCCAGCAGCCAACCTACTAGCGGGAGGGCCCCGGGGTACAATGAGCAGTTCTTC. This encodes CASSQPTSGRAPGYNEQFF. This chain connects TRBV7-9 to TRBJ2-1; 13 bases match TRBD2. This CDR3 is built from 19 residues. The germline gives CDR1 SEHNR, CDR2 FQNEAQ (reference sequence). J gave up 4 bases and V 5 bases, and 14 bases lay outside the gene matches.

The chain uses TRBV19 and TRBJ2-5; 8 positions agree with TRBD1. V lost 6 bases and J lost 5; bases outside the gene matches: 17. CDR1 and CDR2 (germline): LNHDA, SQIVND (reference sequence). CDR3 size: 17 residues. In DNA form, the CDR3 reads TGTGCCAGTAGCAGAACACGAAAACGACAGGGGATGGAGACCCAGTACTTC. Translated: CASSRTRKRQGMETQYF.

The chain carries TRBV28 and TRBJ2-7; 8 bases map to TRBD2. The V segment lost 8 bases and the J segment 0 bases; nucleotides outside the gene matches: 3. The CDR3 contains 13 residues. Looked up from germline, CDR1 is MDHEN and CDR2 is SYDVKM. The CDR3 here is CASASGSSYEQYF. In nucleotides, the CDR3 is TGTGCCAGCGCCAGCGGGAGCTCCTACGAGCAGTACTTC.

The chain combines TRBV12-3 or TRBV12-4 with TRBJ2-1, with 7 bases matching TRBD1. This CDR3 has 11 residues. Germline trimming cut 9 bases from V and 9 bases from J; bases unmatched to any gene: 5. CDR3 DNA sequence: TGTGCCAGTACAGGGGTAGTTGAGCAGTTCTTC. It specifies CASTGVVEQFF.

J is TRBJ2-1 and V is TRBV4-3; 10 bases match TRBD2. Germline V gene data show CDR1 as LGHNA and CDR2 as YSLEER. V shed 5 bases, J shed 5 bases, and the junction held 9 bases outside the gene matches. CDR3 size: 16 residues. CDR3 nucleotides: TGCGCCAGCAGCTTAGGACTAGCGGAGTACAACAATGAGCAGTTCTTC. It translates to CASSLGLAEYNNEQFF.

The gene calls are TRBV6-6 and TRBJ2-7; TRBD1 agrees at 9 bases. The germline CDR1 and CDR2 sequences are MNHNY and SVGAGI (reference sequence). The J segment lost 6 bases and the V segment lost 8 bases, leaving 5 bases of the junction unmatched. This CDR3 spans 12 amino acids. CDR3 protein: CASEQGAGEQYF. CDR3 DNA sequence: TGTGCCAGCGAACAGGGGGCGGGCGAGCAGTACTTC.

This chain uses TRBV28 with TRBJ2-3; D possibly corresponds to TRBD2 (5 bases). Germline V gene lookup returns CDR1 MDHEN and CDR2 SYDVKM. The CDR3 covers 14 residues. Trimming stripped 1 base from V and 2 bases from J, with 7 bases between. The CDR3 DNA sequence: TGTGCCAGCAGTTTATATCTAGCCACAGATACGCAGTATTTT. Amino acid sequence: CASSLYLATDTQYF.

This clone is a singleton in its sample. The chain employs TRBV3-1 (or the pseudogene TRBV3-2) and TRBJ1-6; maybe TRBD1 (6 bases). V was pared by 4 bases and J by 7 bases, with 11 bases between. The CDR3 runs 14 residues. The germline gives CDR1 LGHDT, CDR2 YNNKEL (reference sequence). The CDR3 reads CASSPRTDNSPLHF. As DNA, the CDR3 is TGTGCCAGCAGCCCCCGGACAGACAATTCACCCCTCCACTTT.

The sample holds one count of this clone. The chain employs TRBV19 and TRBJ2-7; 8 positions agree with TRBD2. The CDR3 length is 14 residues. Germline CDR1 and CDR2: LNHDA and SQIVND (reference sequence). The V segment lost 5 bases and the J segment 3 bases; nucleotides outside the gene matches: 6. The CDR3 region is CASSLSGGGYEQYF. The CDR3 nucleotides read TGTGCCAGTAGTCTCAGCGGGGGAGGCTACGAGCAGTACTTC.

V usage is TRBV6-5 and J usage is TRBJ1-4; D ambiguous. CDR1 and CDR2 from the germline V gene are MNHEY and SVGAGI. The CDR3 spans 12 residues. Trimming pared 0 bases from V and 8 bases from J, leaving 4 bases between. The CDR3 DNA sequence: TGTGCCAGCAGTTACTCGCGAGAAAAACTGTTTTTT. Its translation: CASSYSREKLFF.

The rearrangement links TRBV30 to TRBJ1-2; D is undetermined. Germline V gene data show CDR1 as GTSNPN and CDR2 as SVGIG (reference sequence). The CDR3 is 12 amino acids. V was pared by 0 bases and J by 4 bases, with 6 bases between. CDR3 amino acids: CAWSVQRYGYTF. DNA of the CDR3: TGTGCCTGGAGTGTCCAGCGCTATGGCTACACCTTC.

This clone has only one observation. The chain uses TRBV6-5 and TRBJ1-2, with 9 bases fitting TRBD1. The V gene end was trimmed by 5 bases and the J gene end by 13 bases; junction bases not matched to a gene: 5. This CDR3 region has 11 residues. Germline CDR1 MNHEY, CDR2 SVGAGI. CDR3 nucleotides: TGTGCCAGCAGTCAGGGACAGGGCCGCACCTTC. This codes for CASSQGQGRTF.

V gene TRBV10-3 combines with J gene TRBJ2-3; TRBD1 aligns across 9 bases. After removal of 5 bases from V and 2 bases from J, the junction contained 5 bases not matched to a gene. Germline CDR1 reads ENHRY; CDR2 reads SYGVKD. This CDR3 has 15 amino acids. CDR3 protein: CAISSGTGLTDTQYF. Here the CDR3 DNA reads TGTGCCATCAGTAGCGGGACAGGGCTCACAGATACGCAGTATTTT.